These 18 T cell receptor beta chains came from one sample sequenced in a study of blood T cell repertoires in COVID-19 (dated by TCRdb to about 2020). The library came from the immunoSEQ multiplex PCR assay. TCRdb retrieved this table from immuneACCESS and kept in-frame rearrangements only. Not all clones are present; in checked studies, unresolved V genes account for under half, and no reason is known for the remainder. Recorded for this sample are some 100,000 clones; 88% of them occurred a single time. Approximately 4.8% of the sample is taken by the ten largest. The sequenced material came from peripheral blood. The receptors derive from an elderly woman with active COVID-19.

The J gene is TRBJ2-7, the V gene TRBV28; possibly TRBD2 for D (6 bases). Trimming removed 6 bases at V and 3 bases at J, with 18 bases between. The CDR3 loop spans 15 amino acids. CDR1 MDHEN and CDR2 SYDVKM come from the germline V gene. CDR3 region: CASSRVGLGGYEQYF. CDR3 nucleotides: TGTGCCAGCAGCAGAGTGGGCCTCGGGGGCTACGAGCAGTACTTC.

This chain uses TRBV5-4 with TRBJ2-7, with 10 nucleotides matching TRBD2. The V gene's germline CDR1 is SGHNT and CDR2 YYREEE (reference sequence). The CDR3 is 16 residues long. The trim removed 7 bases at V and 5 bases at J, leaving 15 bases unmatched. CDR3 amino acids: CASRGPPLAGVHEQYF. Here the CDR3 DNA reads TGTGCCAGCCGGGGCCCTCCGCTAGCGGGAGTCCACGAGCAGTACTTC.

This clone was seen just once. The V gene is TRBV7-2, the J gene TRBJ2-1, with 11 bases that match TRBD2. The V gene end was trimmed by 1 base and the J gene end by 5 bases; junction bases not matched to a gene: 7. CDR3 size: 17 residues. CDR1 is SGHTA and CDR2 is FQGNSA in the germline V gene. The DNA for the CDR3 is TGTGCCAGCAGCTTAGGGACTAGCGGGTGGGGCGACAATGAGCAGTTCTTC. Protein: CASSLGTSGWGDNEQFF. The whole variable domain, filled in from reference TRBV7-2 and TRBJ2-1, reads GAGVSQSPSNKVTEKGKDVELRCDPISGHTALYWYRQSLGQGLEFLIYFQGNSAPDKSGLPSDRFSAERTGGSVSTLTIQRTQQEDSAVYLCASSLGTSGWGDNEQFFGPGTRLTVL.

The gene calls are TRBV27 and TRBJ1-4; maybe TRBD1 (5 bases). The CDR3 contains 15 residues. The germline CDR1 and CDR2 sequences are MNHEY and SMNVEV (reference sequence). V lost 1 base to trimming and J lost 4 bases, with 10 bases between them. CDR3 in amino acids: CASSLWQGYNEKLFF. CDR3 sequence (DNA): TGTGCCAGCAGTTTATGGCAGGGCTATAATGAAAAACTGTTTTTT.

This clone was found a few times. The chain joins TRBV12-3 or TRBV12-4 to TRBJ2-7, with D perhaps TRBD1 (6 bases). The CDR3 length is 12 residues. V gave up 5 bases and J gave up 4 bases, with 9 bases separating them. The CDR3 loop reads CASSTQGYEQYF. The CDR3 bases are TGTGCCAGCAGTACACAGGGTTACGAGCAGTACTTC.

The CDR3 sequence is CASSFEGVSYNEQFF. DNA for the CDR3: TGTGCCAGCAGTTTCGAGGGGGTAAGCTACAATGAGCAGTTCTTC. The gene calls are TRBV28 and TRBJ2-1; the D gene is possibly TRBD1 (6 bases). Trimming stripped 3 bases from V and 3 bases from J, with 12 bases between. The CDR3 has 15 amino acids. CDR1 MDHEN and CDR2 SYDVKM come from the germline V gene.

The chain carries TRBV7-2 and TRBJ2-5, with TRBD1 as a possible D gene (6 bases). Trimming took off 3 bases at V and 5 bases at J, with 13 bases between the two ends. The germline gives CDR1 SGHTA, CDR2 FQGNSA. The CDR3 is 14 amino acids. The CDR3 DNA is TGTGCCAGCAGCTTCGACAGGAGAAGCGAGACCCAGTACTTC. Its protein product is CASSFDRRSETQYF.

This clone was seen just once. The chain uses TRBV24-1 and TRBJ2-3; 7 nucleotides align to TRBD1. Germline V gene lookup returns CDR1 KGHDR and CDR2 SFDVKD. The CDR3 loop spans 16 amino acids. V was pared by 6 bases and J by 2 bases, with 10 bases of the junction left unmatched. The CDR3 DNA reads as TGTGCCACCAGTAGTCCCCCGGGACAGAACACAGATACGCAGTATTTT. Translating it yields CATSSPPGQNTDTQYF.

This chain uses TRBV19 with TRBJ2-1; 9 bases agree with TRBD2. Germline V gene lookup returns CDR1 LNHDA and CDR2 SQIVND (reference sequence). V was clipped by 5 bases and J by 2 bases; unmatched bases: 4. This CDR3 is built from 15 residues. This chain's CDR3 is CASSPGLATYNEQFF. Written as DNA, the CDR3 is TGTGCCAGTAGTCCCGGACTAGCGACCTACAATGAGCAGTTCTTC.

The V call is TRBV4-1, the J call TRBJ1-1; the D is unclear. Germline V gene sequence: CDR1 MGHRA, CDR2 YSYEKL. V lost 4 bases and J 2 bases, leaving 11 bases between the germline ends. The CDR3 loop spans 14 amino acids. CDR3 bases: TGCGCCAGCAGCCGGCCCCAGGAAAACACTGAAGCTTTCTTT. Protein: CASSRPQENTEAFF.

The chain employs TRBV5-4 and TRBJ1-5; no definite D call. CDR1 is SGHNT and CDR2 is YYREEE in the germline V gene (reference sequence). The CDR3 totals 15 residues. V dropped 4 bases and J dropped 1 base, with 12 bases sitting between them. The CDR3 spells CASSAGRGSNQPQHF. In nucleotides, the CDR3 is TGTGCCAGCAGCGCCGGGAGAGGCAGCAATCAGCCCCAGCATTTT.

V is TRBV19 and J is TRBJ2-3; TRBD2 is a possible D gene (5 bases). CDR3 length: 14 residues. The V and J ends lost 3 bases and 2 bases respectively, with 9 bases between them. Germline assignment: CDR1 LNHDA and CDR2 SQIVND (reference sequence). The CDR3 here is CASSIRLATDTQYF. The CDR3 nucleotides are TGTGCCAGTAGTATTCGGCTAGCCACAGATACGCAGTATTTT.

The chain carries TRBV5-1 and TRBJ2-1; 7 bases agree with TRBD1. The V gene's germline CDR1 is SGHRS and CDR2 YFSETQ. The V segment lost 4 bases and the J segment 4 bases; nucleotides outside the gene matches: 26. CDR3 length equals 21 residues. The CDR3 nucleotides are TGCGCCAGCAGCGACCAACGGAGGCGGACAGGTATTTTGGGCCTATACAATGAGCAGTTCTTC. Translating gives CASSDQRRRTGILGLYNEQFF.

The chain employs TRBV7-9 and TRBJ2-7; 7 nucleotides align to TRBD2. Germline V gives CDR1 SEHNR, CDR2 FQNEAQ (reference sequence). This CDR3 comprises 16 residues. The junction had 11 bases not matched to a gene; V was cut back by 5 bases and J by 1 base. The CDR3 protein is CASSPRLGGGSYEQYF. The CDR3 coding sequence is TGTGCCAGCAGCCCTCGGTTGGGGGGGGGTTCCTACGAGCAGTACTTC.

On this clone: The germline gene is not matched at one end of the junction; a read error may be the cause. This rearrangement joins TRBV7-9 to TRBJ2-1; 8 bases match TRBD1. CDR1 is SEHNR and CDR2 is FQNEAQ in the germline V gene (reference sequence). CDR3 size: 14 residues. The CDR3 here is CAGSLGDRYNEQFF. As DNA, the CDR3 is TGTGCCGGCAGCTTAGGGGACAGGTACAATGAGCAGTTCTTC.

The J gene is TRBJ1-2, the V gene TRBV5-4, with 7 bases identical to TRBD1. The ends lost 0 bases at V and 9 bases at J; junction bases unmatched: 8. The CDR3 totals 14 residues. Germline V gene sequence: CDR1 SGHNT, CDR2 YYREEE (reference sequence). The CDR3 is CASSLGQGDDRYTF. The CDR3, as DNA: TGTGCCAGCAGCTTGGGGCAGGGGGACGACCGCTACACCTTC. Filled out from reference TRBV5-4 and TRBJ1-2, the complete variable domain reads ETGVTQSPTHLIKTRGQQVTLRCSSQSGHNTVSWYQQALGQGPQFIFQYYREEENGRGNFPPRFSGLQFPNYSSELNVNALELDDSALYLCASSLGQGDDRYTFGSGTRLTVV.

This chain links TRBV28 with TRBJ1-2; tentatively, D is TRBD1 (5 bases). V lost 2 bases to trimming and J lost 7 bases, with 14 bases between them. Germline loops: CDR1 MDHEN, CDR2 SYDVKM. The CDR3 consists of 14 residues. The CDR3 bases are TGTGCCAGCAGTTTAGGGGCGGATTGGGGTGGCTACACCTTC. Its translation is CASSLGADWGGYTF.

The chain recombines TRBV5-8 with TRBJ2-3; D is uncertain. V gave up 3 bases and J gave up 4 bases, with 6 bases separating them. The CDR3 runs 12 residues. Per germline, CDR1 SGHTS and CDR2 YDEGEE. This chain's CDR3 is CASSSQSDTQYF. The CDR3 DNA reads TGTGCCAGCAGCTCACAGTCAGATACGCAGTATTTT.